This T cell receptor (beta chain) appears in the sequencing data of a study of cytomegalovirus exposure and HLA in healthy donors. Study-wide background: In an early release, HLA-typed donors contributed tens of millions of unique TCR sequences.

Vbeta (60) and Jbeta (13) primers were used in the PCR. The protocol was immunoSEQ multiplex PCR, while the TCRdb copy is restricted to in-frame clones and leaves out a portion. The sample has around 88,000 clones, less than 80% seen once. This CDR3 spans 15 amino acids. Trimming cost V 5 bases and J 3 bases; bases outside gene matches: 7. Germline V lookup: CDR1 LNHDA, CDR2 SQIVND (reference sequence). The sample holds a few counts of this clone. Its antigen is not identified. Study-wide points: Later analysis suggested most CMV-associated TCR beta chains were HLA-restricted.

The chain recombines TRBV19 with TRBJ1-5; TRBD1 matches at 7 bases. This receptor was taken from a woman between 35 and 50 years old in good health and CMV-seropositive. The source material was PBMCs. The CDR3 reads CASSEGAANNQPQHF. The DNA for the CDR3 is TGTGCCAGTAGTGAGGGGGCGGCAAACAATCAGCCCCAGCATTTT.